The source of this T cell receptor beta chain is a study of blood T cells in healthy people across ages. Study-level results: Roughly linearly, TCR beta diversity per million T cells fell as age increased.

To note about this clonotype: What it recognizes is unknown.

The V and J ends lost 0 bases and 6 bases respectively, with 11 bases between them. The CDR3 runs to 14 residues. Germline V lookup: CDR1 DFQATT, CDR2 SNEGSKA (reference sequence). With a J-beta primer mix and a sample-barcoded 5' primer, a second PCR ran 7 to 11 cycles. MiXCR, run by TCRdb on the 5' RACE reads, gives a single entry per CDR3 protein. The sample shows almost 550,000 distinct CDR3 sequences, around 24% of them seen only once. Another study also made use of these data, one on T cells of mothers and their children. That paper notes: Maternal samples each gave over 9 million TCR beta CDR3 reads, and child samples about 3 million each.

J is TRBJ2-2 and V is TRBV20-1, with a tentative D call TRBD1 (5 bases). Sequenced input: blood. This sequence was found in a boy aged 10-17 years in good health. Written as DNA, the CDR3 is TGCAGTGCTAGAGATCCAACGACAGCCGGGGAGCTGTTTTTT. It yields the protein CSARDPTTAGELFF.